This T cell receptor (beta chain) is drawn from a study of blood T cell repertoires in COVID-19. Study-wide context: T cells, B-cell-depleted T cells, or PBMCs provided the cDNA or gDNA that served as material.

This table comes from immunoSEQ multiplex PCR, and its TCRdb copy is limited to in-frame clones, with some not included. The sample carries 410,000 or so clones, about 89% recorded once. This clonotype was obtained from a woman between 40 and 55 years old with COVID-19, enrolled during active disease. Specimen: peripheral blood.

The CDR3 loop is CASTEGGVEAFF. The CDR3 DNA reads TGTGCCAGCACCGAGGGCGGGGTTGAAGCTTTCTTT. The V call is TRBV6-5, the J call TRBJ1-1; D unresolved. Trimming took 7 bases from V and 7 from J, leaving 13 bases between them. Germline V gene lookup returns CDR1 MNHEY and CDR2 SVGAGI. The CDR3 covers 12 residues.